This is a list of T cell receptor beta chains from one sample in a study of cytomegalovirus exposure and HLA in healthy donors. Assay: immunoSEQ multiplex PCR; the TCRdb copy retains only in-frame clones and omits some. The table records approximately 100,000 clones, approximately 80% of them present only once. The material sequenced was PBMCs. The receptors derive from a woman aged 40 to 50 in good health and CMV-seropositive. Each CDR3 is given with its conserved first and last residue. A D gene is named only where the DNA matches it firmly. Some rows have no size entry. The others give once, few or many, or a class for an expanded clone.

cdr3_length: 13
d_call: .
j_call: TRBJ2-3
clone_size: .
v_call: TRBV5-1
cdr3_aa: CASSSDSTDTQYF
cdr3_nt: TGCGCCAGCAGCTCGGACTCGACAGATACGCAGTATTTT

cdr3_length: 15
d_call: .
j_call: TRBJ1-2
clone_size: few
v_call: TRBV5-1
cdr3_aa: CASRPTRGPNYGYTF
cdr3_nt: TGCGCCAGCAGGCCGACAAGGGGCCCCAACTATGGCTACACCTTC

cdr3_length: 15
d_call: TRBD1
j_call: TRBJ2-5
clone_size: .
v_call: TRBV5-1
cdr3_aa: CASSSGGQAVQTQYF
cdr3_nt: TGCGCCAGCAGCTCCGGGGGACAGGCAGTGCAGACCCAGTACTTC

cdr3_length: 12
d_call: .
j_call: TRBJ1-2
clone_size: .
v_call: TRBV19
cdr3_aa: CASRSENYGYTF
cdr3_nt: TGTGCCAGTAGGTCGGAGAACTATGGCTACACCTTC

cdr3_length: 15
d_call: TRBD1
j_call: TRBJ2-3
clone_size: once
v_call: TRBV5-1
cdr3_aa: CASSLDRGVADTQYF
cdr3_nt: TGCGCCAGCAGCTTGGACAGGGGAGTTGCAGATACGCAGTATTTT

cdr3_length: 14
d_call: .
j_call: TRBJ2-3
clone_size: .
v_call: TRBV28
cdr3_aa: CASSLGGRTDTQYF
cdr3_nt: TGTGCCAGCAGTTTGGGGGGAAGGACAGATACGCAGTATTTT

cdr3_length: 11
d_call: .
j_call: TRBJ1-4
clone_size: .
v_call: TRBV19
cdr3_aa: CASRLGGKLFF
cdr3_nt: TGTGCCAGTAGGCTCGGGGGAAAACTGTTTTTT

cdr3_length: 15
d_call: .
j_call: TRBJ1-2
clone_size: few
v_call: TRBV5-5
cdr3_aa: CASSREPGSDYGYTF
cdr3_nt: TGTGCCAGCAGCCGGGAACCGGGCTCAGACTATGGCTACACCTTC

cdr3_length: 15
d_call: .
j_call: TRBJ1-5
clone_size: .
v_call: TRBV7-8
cdr3_aa: CASSLTRLGGQPQHF
cdr3_nt: TGTGCCAGCAGCTTAACCCGGCTCGGGGGGCAGCCCCAGCATTTT

cdr3_length: 11
d_call: .
j_call: TRBJ1-2
clone_size: few
v_call: TRBV28
cdr3_aa: CASNQGYGYTF
cdr3_nt: TGTGCCAGCAATCAGGGCTATGGCTACACCTTC

cdr3_length: 17
d_call: TRBD1
j_call: TRBJ2-1
clone_size: .
v_call: TRBV7-8
cdr3_aa: CASSGWAGQGATGLQFF
cdr3_nt: TGTGCCAGCAGCGGATGGGCGGGACAGGGGGCAACTGGTCTGCAGTTCTTC

cdr3_length: 15
d_call: .
j_call: TRBJ2-3
clone_size: once
v_call: TRBV13
cdr3_aa: CASSLVREQADTQYF
cdr3_nt: TGTGCCAGCAGCTTAGTCAGGGAACAGGCAGATACGCAGTATTTT

cdr3_length: 15
d_call: .
j_call: TRBJ2-5
clone_size: few
v_call: TRBV25-1
cdr3_aa: CASSEGVRGGETQYF
cdr3_nt: TGTGCCAGCAGTGAAGGGGTAAGGGGAGGAGAGACCCAGTACTTC

cdr3_length: 11
d_call: .
j_call: TRBJ1-6
clone_size: .
v_call: TRBV16
cdr3_aa: CASSQDWGTVF
cdr3_nt: TGTGCCAGCAGCCAGGACTGGGGAACAGTGTTT

cdr3_length: 17
d_call: .
j_call: TRBJ1-1
clone_size: few
v_call: TRBV5-1
cdr3_aa: CASGTGNLRFMNTEAFF
cdr3_nt: TGCGCCAGCGGTACAGGGAACCTTAGATTTATGAACACTGAAGCTTTCTTT

cdr3_length: 16
d_call: TRBD1
j_call: TRBJ2-6
clone_size: .
v_call: TRBV27
cdr3_aa: CASSSLQGAGANVLTF
cdr3_nt: TGTGCCAGCAGTTCGTTACAGGGGGCTGGGGCCAACGTCCTGACTTTC

cdr3_length: 11
d_call: TRBD2
j_call: TRBJ2-7
clone_size: .
v_call: TRBV10-1
cdr3_aa: CATSGGYEQYF
cdr3_nt: TGCGCCACCTCGGGGGGATACGAGCAGTACTTC

cdr3_length: 13
d_call: .
j_call: TRBJ2-1
clone_size: .
v_call: TRBV10-2
cdr3_aa: CASKEHGYNEQFF
cdr3_nt: TGCGCCAGCAAAGAGCACGGTTACAATGAGCAGTTCTTC

cdr3_length: 14
d_call: .
j_call: TRBJ1-4
clone_size: .
v_call: TRBV11-2
cdr3_aa: CASSPRATNEKLFF
cdr3_nt: TGTGCCAGCAGCCCCAGGGCAACTAATGAAAAACTGTTTTTT

cdr3_length: 12
d_call: .
j_call: TRBJ2-3
clone_size: .
v_call: TRBV6-6
cdr3_aa: CASTYQGDTQYF
cdr3_nt: TGTGCCAGCACATACCAGGGGGATACGCAGTATTTT

cdr3_length: 12
d_call: .
j_call: TRBJ1-2
clone_size: .
v_call: TRBV19
cdr3_aa: CASSPKRYGYTF
cdr3_nt: TGTGCCAGTAGTCCCAAGAGATATGGCTACACCTTC

cdr3_length: 11
d_call: .
j_call: TRBJ2-1
clone_size: once
v_call: TRBV7-9
cdr3_aa: CASSLSFEQFF
cdr3_nt: TGTGCCAGCAGCTTATCTTTCGAGCAGTTCTTC

cdr3_length: 13
d_call: .
j_call: TRBJ2-7
clone_size: .
v_call: TRBV12-5
cdr3_aa: CASGLSGVNEQYF
cdr3_nt: TGTGCTAGTGGTTTGTCGGGGGTGAACGAGCAGTACTTC

cdr3_length: 15
d_call: TRBD2
j_call: TRBJ2-3
clone_size: .
v_call: TRBV2
cdr3_aa: CASSQTSGGADTQYF
cdr3_nt: TGTGCCAGCAGTCAGACTAGCGGGGGGGCGGATACGCAGTATTTT

cdr3_length: 12
d_call: .
j_call: TRBJ2-7
clone_size: .
v_call: TRBV6-1
cdr3_aa: CASSAGSYEQYF
cdr3_nt: TGTGCCAGCAGTGCCGGCTCCTACGAGCAGTACTTC

cdr3_length: 12
d_call: TRBD1
j_call: TRBJ1-1
clone_size: .
v_call: TRBV29-1
cdr3_aa: CSVGTGNTEAFF
cdr3_nt: TGCAGCGTCGGGACAGGGAACACTGAAGCTTTCTTT

cdr3_length: 14
d_call: .
j_call: TRBJ1-2
clone_size: .
v_call: TRBV5-1
cdr3_aa: CASSLAPGGDGYTF
cdr3_nt: TGCGCCAGCAGCTTGGCCCCGGGGGGGGATGGCTACACCTTC

cdr3_length: 13
d_call: TRBD1
j_call: TRBJ1-5
clone_size: .
v_call: TRBV2
cdr3_aa: CASNRGGNQPQHF
cdr3_nt: TGTGCCAGCAACAGGGGTGGGAATCAGCCCCAGCATTTT

cdr3_length: 15
d_call: TRBD1
j_call: TRBJ2-3
clone_size: .
v_call: TRBV5-1
cdr3_aa: CASRAGGSGVDTQYF
cdr3_nt: TGCGCCAGCAGGGCAGGGGGCTCCGGGGTTGATACGCAGTATTTT

cdr3_length: 16
d_call: TRBD1
j_call: TRBJ1-1
clone_size: .
v_call: TRBV5-1
cdr3_aa: CASSPNPGTGNTEAFF
cdr3_nt: TGCGCCAGCAGCCCTAACCCCGGGACAGGTAACACTGAAGCTTTCTTT

cdr3_length: 15
d_call: TRBD1
j_call: TRBJ2-7
clone_size: .
v_call: TRBV19
cdr3_aa: CASSIVGVTGEKQYF
cdr3_nt: TGTGCCAGTAGTATAGTAGGAGTGACAGGGGAAAAGCAGTACTTC

cdr3_length: 11
d_call: .
j_call: TRBJ2-7
clone_size: .
v_call: TRBV6-6
cdr3_aa: CASGMGPEQYF
cdr3_nt: TGTGCCAGCGGAATGGGGCCCGAGCAGTACTTC

cdr3_length: 15
d_call: .
j_call: TRBJ1-1
clone_size: .
v_call: TRBV11-2
cdr3_aa: CASSLDWSLNTEAFF
cdr3_nt: TGTGCCAGCAGCTTAGACTGGAGCTTGAACACTGAAGCTTTCTTT

cdr3_length: 13
d_call: .
j_call: TRBJ1-5
clone_size: few
v_call: TRBV2
cdr3_aa: CASSDRVRQPQHF
cdr3_nt: TGTGCCAGCAGTGACAGGGTGAGGCAGCCCCAGCATTTT

cdr3_length: 16
d_call: .
j_call: TRBJ1-3
clone_size: .
v_call: TRBV5-6
cdr3_aa: CASSLWGRQSGNTIYF
cdr3_nt: TGTGCCAGCAGCTTGTGGGGGCGTCAGTCTGGAAACACCATATATTTT

cdr3_length: 13
d_call: .
j_call: TRBJ1-1
clone_size: .
v_call: TRBV30
cdr3_aa: CAWGGQVNTEAFF
cdr3_nt: TGTGCCTGGGGGGGACAAGTCAACACTGAAGCTTTCTTT

cdr3_length: 11
d_call: .
j_call: TRBJ1-4
clone_size: .
v_call: TRBV30
cdr3_aa: CAWDSNEKLFF
cdr3_nt: TGTGCCTGGGACAGTAATGAAAAACTGTTTTTT

cdr3_length: 13
d_call: .
j_call: TRBJ2-3
clone_size: .
v_call: TRBV6-1
cdr3_aa: CASSLEKGDTQYF
cdr3_nt: TGTGCCAGCAGCCTAGAGAAGGGGGATACGCAGTATTTT

cdr3_length: 13
d_call: .
j_call: TRBJ2-7
clone_size: .
v_call: TRBV5-1
cdr3_aa: CASSFTGFVEQYF
cdr3_nt: TGCGCCAGCAGCTTTACAGGGTTCGTAGAGCAGTACTTC

cdr3_length: 15
d_call: TRBD2
j_call: TRBJ2-1
clone_size: .
v_call: TRBV5-1
cdr3_aa: CASSLGVAGLNEQFF
cdr3_nt: TGCGCCAGCAGCTTGGGAGTAGCGGGGCTGAATGAGCAGTTCTTC

cdr3_length: 15
d_call: TRBD1
j_call: TRBJ2-3
clone_size: .
v_call: TRBV6-5
cdr3_aa: CARREPGQSTDTQYF
cdr3_nt: TGTGCCAGGAGGGAACCGGGACAGAGCACAGATACGCAGTATTTT

cdr3_length: 14
d_call: TRBD1
j_call: TRBJ1-1
clone_size: .
v_call: TRBV30
cdr3_aa: CAWSGDRGVTEAFF
cdr3_nt: TGTGCCTGGAGTGGGGACAGGGGAGTAACTGAAGCTTTCTTT

cdr3_length: 15
d_call: TRBD2
j_call: TRBJ2-2
clone_size: .
v_call: TRBV7-8
cdr3_aa: CASRLAGLNTGELFF
cdr3_nt: TGTGCCAGCAGGTTAGCGGGGCTCAACACCGGGGAGCTGTTTTTT

cdr3_length: 13
d_call: .
j_call: TRBJ1-5
clone_size: few
v_call: TRBV19
cdr3_aa: CASSPTENQPQHF
cdr3_nt: TGTGCCAGTAGCCCGACAGAAAATCAGCCCCAGCATTTT

cdr3_length: 13
d_call: .
j_call: TRBJ2-3
clone_size: .
v_call: TRBV19
cdr3_aa: CASKKGDTDTQYF
cdr3_nt: TGTGCCAGTAAGAAGGGAGACACAGATACGCAGTATTTT

cdr3_length: 14
d_call: .
j_call: TRBJ1-1
clone_size: once
v_call: TRBV6-6
cdr3_aa: CASSHYRVNTEAFF
cdr3_nt: TGTGCCAGCAGCCACTACAGGGTGAACACTGAAGCTTTCTTT

cdr3_length: 12
d_call: .
j_call: TRBJ2-5
clone_size: .
v_call: TRBV5-4
cdr3_aa: CASSLEEGAQYF
cdr3_nt: TGTGCCAGCAGCCTGGAAGAGGGAGCCCAGTACTTC

cdr3_length: 15
d_call: .
j_call: TRBJ2-2
clone_size: .
v_call: TRBV11-3
cdr3_aa: CASSLAGVGTGELFF
cdr3_nt: TGTGCCAGCAGCCTAGCAGGGGTAGGGACCGGGGAGCTGTTTTTT

cdr3_length: 15
d_call: TRBD1
j_call: TRBJ2-1
clone_size: .
v_call: TRBV19
cdr3_aa: CASSKRQGALNEQFF
cdr3_nt: TGTGCCAGTAGTAAGAGACAGGGGGCCCTCAATGAGCAGTTCTTC